This T cell receptor beta chain was retrieved from a study of shared clonotypes between healthy human individuals. Produced via immunoSEQ multiplex PCR; TCRdb's table is partial and in-frame only. The profile shows 2,500,000 or so clones, over 85% of them singletons. CDR3 length: 16 amino acids. The V end lost 2 bases, the J end lost 0 bases, and 12 bases lay between the germline ends. The germline CDR1 and CDR2 sequences are MNHNS and SASEGT. The chain joins TRBV6-1 to TRBJ2-3; the D gene is possibly TRBD2 (5 bases). The clonotype was recovered from a young man in good health. Some clones in this sample may be carry-over from other donors' samples. The sample taken for sequencing was naive CD4+ T cells from PBMCs. As for subset: CD45RA+ positively selected. CDR3 DNA sequence: TGTGCCAGCAGTGAACTGACTAAACTTAGCACAGATACGCAGTATTTT. It specifies CASSELTKLSTDTQYF.